Each of the 4 T cell receptor beta chains below was sequenced from the same sample in a study of cytomegalovirus exposure and HLA in healthy donors. Here immunoSEQ multiplex PCR was the method, and the copy in TCRdb shows in-frame clones only, minus some. The sample shows roughly 260,000 clones, more than 75% of them seen only once. The material sequenced was PBMCs. These receptors all stem from a young man in good health and CMV-seronegative.

The rearrangement uses TRBV7-9 and TRBJ1-4, with TRBD1 as a possible D gene (6 bases). The germline gives CDR1 SEHNR, CDR2 FQNEAQ (reference sequence). The CDR3 sequence is 16 residues long. V lost 4 bases, J lost 1 base, and 13 bases lay in between. The CDR3, as DNA: TGTGCCAGCAGCTCCGCAGGGGAACGAACTAATGAAAAACTGTTTTTT. This codes for CASSSAGERTNEKLFF.

The rearrangement joins TRBV29-1 to TRBJ2-5; 10 bases match TRBD1. Germline V gives CDR1 SQVTM, CDR2 ANQGSEA. The CDR3 has 14 amino acids. V lost 6 bases and J lost 5; bases outside the gene matches: 9. The CDR3 protein is CSVDRGLKSETQYF. The CDR3 DNA follows: TGCAGCGTCGACAGGGGGCTGAAATCCGAGACCCAGTACTTC.

This rearrangement joins TRBV4-1 to TRBJ2-1, with D possibly TRBD2 on 6 matching bases. The CDR3 has 17 residues. V lost 4 bases, J lost 0 bases, and 16 bases lay in between. From germline, CDR1 is MGHRA and CDR2 YSYEKL. CDR3 region: CASSRTGLLSSYNEQFF. The CDR3 region has the DNA TGCGCCAGCAGCCGCACGGGACTCCTGAGCTCCTACAATGAGCAGTTCTTC.

A word on this clone: Other DNA sequences in the sample encode the same CDR3. The V call is TRBV27, the J call TRBJ2-7; 8 bases align to TRBD1. Germline V gives CDR1 MNHEY, CDR2 SMNVEV (reference sequence). V trimming: 3 bases; J trimming: 7 bases; junction bases outside the gene matches: 8. CDR3 size: 14 residues. The CDR3 loop reads CASSLATGGREQYF. The CDR3 nucleotides read TGTGCCAGCAGTTTGGCTACAGGGGGGAGGGAGCAGTACTTC.